This T cell receptor beta chain was sequenced in a study of regulatory T cells in long-lasting Graves disease (dated by TCRdb to the early 2020s). Broadly, across the study: In the newly diagnosed Graves' disease group, patients had been taking antithyroid drugs for less than 3 months. This study used TCR sequencing and RNA sequencing of peripheral blood to compare persistent Graves' disease patients against newly diagnosed Graves' disease patients. The study was conducted in China and was registered as a clinical trial. A total of roughly 35 samples underwent TCR sequencing, from about 13 patients with persistent Graves' disease and roughly 20 patients with newly diagnosed Graves' disease. The study at large found these results: Patients with persistent disease shared more public clonotypes (roughly 2,900) than newly diagnosed patients did (around 930). Peripheral blood alone was examined, since thyroid tissue, which constituted the primary lesion, could not be accessed. Compared with newly diagnosed patients, patients with persistent Graves' disease had lower TCR Shannon entropy and fewer highly expanded clones, which suggests clonal expansion. Sequencing and analysis were limited to the TCR beta chain. The small sample size was acknowledged by the authors as a limitation that may reduce accuracy. Preferential use of TRBV28, TRBJ1-2 and TRBJ2-5 was observed in persistent disease, whereas TRBV20-1 and TRBJ2-1 were favored in newly diagnosed disease.

The library was generated by multiplex PCR. Instrument on record: Illumina HiSeq 4000. To build TCR beta libraries, CDR3 regions were amplified by Arm-PCR using iRepertoire HTBI primers. Gel purification was performed on PCR products prior to sequencing. Per the source publication's procedure: Gene usage analysis of CDR3 amino acid clonotypes used the roughly 60 TRBV and 14 to 15 TRBJ segments found across samples. COPE and FqMerger were used to merge filtered high-quality paired reads into contigs. BLAST was used to align contigs to IMGT TRBV, TRBD and TRBJ reference genes, with CDR3 defined following IMGT. Any clonotype with a frequency above 0.1% was counted as a highly expanded clone. Repertoire diversity was measured by Shannon entropy, and V-J evenness by the Gini coefficient. A clonotype found in more than one individual was treated as public. Starting from the raw public reads, TCRdb applied fastp trimming at Q25, assembled clones with MiXCR and retained in-frame beta chains. Rows matching on CDR3 protein sequence are summarized as one entry with the most common DNA and genes. The V and J calls were determined by TCRdb, not by the authors. The sample table records approximately 560,000 distinct CDR3 sequences; 15% to 20% of these occur just once. The top ten constitute around 12% of the sample.

This clonotype was counted ten times or more. Its antigen is currently not known. The record has no base qualities; no much larger clone is one base away. Trimming leaves V shorter by 4 bases and J shorter by 4 bases, with the junction holding 4 bases beyond the gene matches. Sequences DFQATT (CDR1) and SNEGSKA (CDR2) are obtained from the germline V gene (reference sequence). Counted from cysteine to phenylalanine, this CDR3 has 15 amino acids. The DNA shown is the 45-base CDR3, in frame from base 1. The time point label of this sample denotes: newly diagnosed GD, antithyroid drugs for less than 3 months. RNA was extracted from PBMCs in TRIzol for both TCR sequencing and RNA sequencing. The diagnosis of Graves' disease was made according to American Thyroid Association guidelines. Patients were recruited from an endocrinology department in Xi'an, China. From each patient, nine milliliters of peripheral blood was collected into an EDTA anticoagulant tube. Ficoll Paque Plus density gradient separation was used to isolate PBMCs, and no further T cell sorting was performed. RNA quality was checked with an Agilent 2100 Bioanalyzer and agarose gel, and concentration with a NanoDrop 2000.

These data also formed part of another study, on T cells in Graves' hyperthyroidism and ophthalmopathy. From that second study: Graves' hyperthyroidism was defined as stable when no progression to ophthalmopathy occurred over 18 months of follow-up. Hyperthyroidism patients were newly diagnosed, had a disease duration of under 2 months, and were aged 18 to 65 years. Exclusion was applied to patients with uncontrolled infections, other autoimmune diseases, pregnancy or lactation. Diagnoses relied on clinical symptoms, serum thyroxine and TRAb, thyroid ultrasound and orbital computed tomography. The TCR CDR3 was subjected to a first round of RT-PCR using the HTBI primer set and the Qiagen OneStep RT-PCR kit. Most expanded thyroid clonotypes (frequency above 0.001) were also detected in blood, suggesting blood repertoires may reflect thyroid immune responses. A model built on a 13 V-J signature distinguished ophthalmopathy from stable hyperthyroidism, reaching 85% to 90% sensitivity and 81.08% specificity in cross-validation and 80%/75% in testing. In validation, progression to ophthalmopathy was predicted by the model with 65% to 71% sensitivity and roughly 76% specificity, a median of 6.5 months before onset. To identify TCR V-J signatures that set the groups apart, the researchers used a discovery cohort of 100 patients, made up of 43 with Graves' ophthalmopathy and 57 with stable Graves' hyperthyroidism. Prospective prediction of ophthalmopathy was tested in an independent validation cohort consisting of under 20 hyperthyroidism patients and some 15 patients who later progressed to ophthalmopathy. The roughly 100 discovery patients were randomly split 7:3 into training and test sets. In six Graves' hyperthyroidism patients, the study also compared T-cell repertoires from thyroid tissue with T-cell repertoires from blood. Once sampling was done, hyperthyroidism patients were given methimazole at a starting dose of 30 mg daily, whereas ophthalmopathy patients were given high-dose intravenous methylprednisolone. Libraries were constructed in a second round of multiplex PCR, after which size selection and purification were carried out. Libraries were sequenced paired-end with 100 bp reads on an Illumina HiSeq2000. SOAPnuke was used to process the raw data, throwing out any read that contained adapters or uncalled bases, had a mean Phred below 15, or lacked an exact constant-primer or identifier match. High-quality paired reads were merged using COPE v1.2.5, and each unique nucleotide sequence was defined as a clonotype. Clonotypes were aligned to IMGT TRBV, TRBD and TRBJ reference segments using MiTCR v1.1. Only V-J combinations with frequency above 0.0001, covering about 99% of repertoires, were analysed. The TCS score was defined as F50 (clonal expansion) divided by E x V (chaos), with BLOSUM62-based TCRdist calculated between CDR3 peptides within each V-J. Welch's t-statistics and random forest reduced 514 V-J features to 13, which were used in a naive Bayes classifier (R e1071). No statistical method was used to set the sample size in advance, and investigators knew the group allocation. According to the paper, TCR Vbeta CDR3 sequencing was carried out on 135 peripheral blood samples, which came from approximately 41 ophthalmopathy, approximately 78 hyperthyroidism and approximately 17 progressor patients.

The receptor's source is a man between 18 and 29 years old with Graves disease. Donor details come from another sample of the same person, matched by shared clones. Specimen: peripheral blood mononuclear cells (PBMCs), collected at new diagnosis, from a patient treated with antithyroid drugs. The receptor chain draws on TRBV20-1 and TRBJ2-1; 13 of the junction bases match TRBD2. The DNA is TGCAGTGCTATCGGACTAGCGGGAGTATACAATGAGCAGTTCTTC. The encoded protein is CSAIGLAGVYNEQFF.